The sequence of this T cell receptor beta chain was determined in a study of T cell repertoires in cytomegalovirus infection. TCRdb processed the reads anew with MiXCR; each CDR3 protein has one entry. Of approximately 400,000 distinct CDR3 sequences in the sample, 25% to 40% are singletons; the top ten hold roughly an eighth. In germline, CDR1 is MDHEN, CDR2 SYDVKM. There are 13 residues in the CDR3. With 6 bases removed from V and 1 base from J, the gap between germline ends came to 10 bases. The sample comprised PBMCs. This chain joins TRBV28 and TRBJ2-7; D gene uncertain. This clonotype originated in a human donor in good health (CMV status not recorded). Some clones in this sample may be carry-over from other donors' samples. The CDR3 DNA sequence: TGTGCCAGCAGCCTCGTGAGATCCTACGAGCAGTACTTC. It specifies CASSLVRSYEQYF.